This paragraph reports one TCR beta chain. The antigen remains undetermined. This sample is part of a study of OX40 agonist ivuxolimab in advanced cancers. On the study more broadly: Patients in the trial were receiving intravenous ivuxolimab every 2 weeks, at doses of 0.01 to 10 mg/kg. The study, taken as a whole, reports: Low normalized T-cell clonal expansion was additionally recorded for some nonresponders. Expanded clones tended on average to be more numerous among CD8+ T cells than CD4+.

Some clones are missing from TCRdb's copy, which holds only in-frame ones; the method was immunoSEQ multiplex PCR. Of about 140,000 clones in the sample, about nine tenths were seen once. Germline V CDR1 and CDR2: MDHEN, SYDVKM. V lost 3 bases and J lost 1, with 3 bases in between. There are 12 residues in the CDR3. Sequenced material: CD4+ or CD8+ T cells sorted from blood, taken in a trial of the OX40 agonist ivuxolimab. The chain carries TRBV28 and TRBJ1-1; D gene unclear. This receptor was obtained from an adult with an advanced solid tumor such as melanoma, head and neck, liver or kidney cancer. The CDR3 here is CASSFGNTEAFF. The DNA for the CDR3 is TGTGCCAGCAGTTTCGGGAACACTGAAGCTTTCTTT. The full variable domain, rest sourced from reference TRBV28 and TRBJ1-1, is DVKVTQSSRYLVKRTGEKVFLECVQDMDHENMFWYRQDPGLGLRLIYFSYDVKMKEKGDIPEGYSVSREKKERFSLILESASTNQTSMYLCASSFGNTEAFFGQGTRLTVV.